The TCR beta chain under discussion was sequenced for a study of blood T cell repertoires in COVID-19 (dated by TCRdb to about 2020). Study-wide context: Samples covering the acute and convalescent phases of COVID-19 were provided by collaborators in the United States, Italy and Spain. The prospective study material was composed of cDNA or gDNA derived from T cells, B-cell-depleted T cells, or PBMCs. Subjects who had been exposed to COVID-19, were actively infected with it, or had recovered from it provided the deeply sampled blood TCRbeta repertoires that made up the dataset. The repertoires were released in a freely available public database meant as a resource for research on the immune response to SARS-CoV-2. The samples were drawn from the first 160 participants of the ongoing ImmuneRACE study and from 1,254 subjects provided by 6 global collaborators. Sample metadata almost always included a de-identified subject ID, COVID-19 status, age in years and sex. HLA class I and class II types, where available, came from metadata supplied by the sample provider rather than from assay-based typing. Findings and caveats that apply to the study as a whole: Clinical and demographic metadata were provided uncurated, with the amount varying by source and participant.

Participants in the prospective study were aged 18 to 89 years, lived in about two dozen United States geographic areas, and enrolled through a virtual design. Cohort assignment in the prospective study relied on participant-reported clinical history from a screening survey and a study questionnaire. For ImmuneRACE Cohort 3, a participant was defined as recovered based on two consecutive negative NP/OP PCR tests, clearance by a healthcare professional, or resolution of symptoms. Mobile phlebotomists in the prospective study collected whole blood, serum and a nasopharyngeal or oropharyngeal swab from every participant. Prospective study participants could optionally give additional blood draws and questionnaires over a 2-month period. Blood samples from the prospective study were shipped frozen or at room temperature prior to DNA extraction. CDR1 MDHEN and CDR2 SYDVKM are derived from the germline V gene. The CDR3 runs 14 residues from the cysteine to the phenylalanine. The CDR3 DNA has 42 bases and is translated from base 1. The junction shows trimming of 8 bases on V and 2 bases on J, and the gene matches do not reach 9 bases of it.

As regards this clone: What this receptor recognizes is not known. Per-base qualities were not stored, and no clone one base away is much larger.

The immunoSEQ Assay, a bias-controlled multiplex PCR, was used to amplify TCRbeta CDR3 regions from genomic DNA. On the authors' methods: Within the assay, amplification of reference gene primers was used to estimate how many nucleated cells each sample contained. Sequence reads were collapsed and filtered to measure the absolute abundance of every unique TCRbeta CDR3 rearrangement. For each sample, productive Simpson clonality was calculated as the square root of Simpson's diversity index across productive rearrangements. TCRdb took over this immuneACCESS table, retaining in-frame rearrangements with V and J assigned. Such tables are incomplete; in checked studies, under half of the missing clones stem from an unresolved V gene, and the remainder is unexplained. D and trimming were read from the DNA, whereas the V and J calls and clone size are those reported in that table. The sample table contains about 400,000 clones; only one count was recorded for 85% to 90% of them. The top ten clonotypes cover about 1.7% of the sample.

The chain joins TRBV28 to TRBJ2-7; the central 7 bases match TRBD2. Sequencing input: PBMCs or T cells enriched from blood (not recorded which). This receptor was identified in a woman in her 30s who had recovered from COVID-19. The CDR3 protein is CASQGLGGTYEQYF. The nucleotide sequence reads as follows: TGTGCCAGCCAAGGGTTGGGAGGGACCTACGAGCAGTACTTC.